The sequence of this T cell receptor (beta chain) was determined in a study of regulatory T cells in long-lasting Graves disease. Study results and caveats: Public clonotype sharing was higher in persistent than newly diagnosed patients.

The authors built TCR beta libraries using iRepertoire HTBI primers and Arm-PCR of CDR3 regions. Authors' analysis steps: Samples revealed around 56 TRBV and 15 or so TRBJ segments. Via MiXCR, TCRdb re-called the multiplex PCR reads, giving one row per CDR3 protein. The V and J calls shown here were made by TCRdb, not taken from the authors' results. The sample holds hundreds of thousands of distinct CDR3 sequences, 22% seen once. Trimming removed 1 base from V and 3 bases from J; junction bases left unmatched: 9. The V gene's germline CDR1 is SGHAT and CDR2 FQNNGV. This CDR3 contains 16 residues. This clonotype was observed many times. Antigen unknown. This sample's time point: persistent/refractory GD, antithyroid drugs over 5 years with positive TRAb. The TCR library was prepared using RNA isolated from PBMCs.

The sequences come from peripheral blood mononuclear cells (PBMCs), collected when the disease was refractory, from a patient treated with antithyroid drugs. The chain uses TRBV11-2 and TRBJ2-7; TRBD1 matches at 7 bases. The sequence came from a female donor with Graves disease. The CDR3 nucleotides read TGTGCCAGCAGCTTAGGAGGACAGGATTTTTTCTACGAGCAGTACTTC. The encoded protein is CASSLGGQDFFYEQYF.